The rows below give T cell receptor beta chains drawn from one sample of a study of T cell repertoires in cytomegalovirus infection. TCRdb recomputed calls from the reads with MiXCR, one row per CDR3 protein. The sample lists 150,000 to 200,000 distinct CDR3 sequences, 8% to 10% occurring once. The sequenced material came from PBMCs. These TCRs come from a human donor in good health (CMV status not recorded). Some clones in this sample may be carry-over from other donors' samples. Both conserved end residues are part of each CDR3. D genes are given only for firm matches.

V gene	J gene	D gene	CDR3 protein
TRBV6-5	TRBJ2-7	TRBD2	CASSATLAGVSYEQYF
TRBV20-1	TRBJ2-3	TRBD2	CSANTGLAGDTQYF
TRBV7-8	TRBJ2-7	-	CASSLGDTSYEQYF
TRBV5-1	TRBJ2-3	TRBD2	CASSISSGRAADTQYF
TRBV2	TRBJ1-1	TRBD1	CASSATGVEAFF
TRBV12-3/TRBV12-4	TRBJ2-1	TRBD2	CASKLLAGNNEQFF
TRBV7-9	TRBJ1-5	-	CASSPGSSSNQPQHF
TRBV4-3	TRBJ2-2	-	CASSQDRGRNTGELFF
TRBV20-1	TRBJ2-7	-	CSARVESGNEQYF
TRBV19	TRBJ1-5	-	CASSGRGLGSNQPQHF
TRBV6-1	TRBJ2-7	-	CASSIWTQEQYF
TRBV28	TRBJ2-7	-	CATFPQGRPYEQYF
TRBV2	TRBJ2-1	-	CASSAGSYNEQFF
TRBV28	TRBJ2-2	TRBD2	CASSFTGWREGPSGELFF
TRBV7-2	TRBJ1-1	-	CASVLWGGYTEAFF
TRBV7-2	TRBJ1-2	-	CASSSARGALGYTF
TRBV4-3	TRBJ2-5	-	CASSQDWQGQETQYF
TRBV5-5	TRBJ2-5	-	CASSWRDSQETQYF
TRBV7-2	TRBJ2-1	-	CASSVIEVNEQFF
TRBV27	TRBJ2-1	TRBD1	CASSLSRGQGSWNEQFF
TRBV14	TRBJ2-5	-	CASSPDSGHQTQYF
TRBV5-1	TRBJ2-3	-	CASSSLWVADTQYF
TRBV7-2	TRBJ2-3	TRBD2	CASTQRGGGSTDTQYF
TRBV7-2	TRBJ1-1	TRBD1	CASSSEGAGTEAFF
TRBV19	TRBJ2-5	-	CASRPTGSETQYF
TRBV6-6	TRBJ2-2	-	CASSYLSGTNTGELFF
TRBV4-1	TRBJ2-3	-	CASSQEAIRDTQYF
TRBV18	TRBJ2-1	TRBD2	CASSPRGGDNEQFF